These 14 T cell receptor beta chains share one sample of origin, sequenced in a study of CD8 T cell repertoires and HIV-1 epitope variants (dated by TCRdb to the early 2020s). For these TCRs, the target antigens are not known. Receptor amplification or capture employed the immunoSEQ multiplex PCR assay. Here the immuneACCESS table is served through TCRdb, limited to in-frame sequences with V and J called. Missing clones are a known gap in these copies; in checked studies unresolved V genes cover under half, and the rest lacks a known reason. This sample has thousands of clones in its table, and around 69% of those were observed once. Around 45% of the sample comes from the top ten. Sequencing used cultured CD8+ T cells derived from PBMCs. Receptor source: a male donor with HIV.

The gene calls are TRBV10-2 and TRBJ2-7, with D possibly matching TRBD2 (6 bases). This CDR3 region has 11 residues. V was pared by 7 bases and J by 5 bases, with 9 bases between. The V gene's germline CDR1 is WSHSY and CDR2 SAAADI. CDR3 bases: TGCGCCAGCATCGCGGGGAACGAGCAGTACTTC. This translates into CASIAGNEQYF.

The V gene is TRBV30, the J gene TRBJ2-5; 9 bases match TRBD1. This CDR3 spans 13 amino acids. J gave up 5 bases and V 5 bases, and 6 bases lay outside the gene matches. The germline V gene encodes CDR1 GTSNPN and CDR2 SVGIG (reference sequence). CDR3 in DNA: TGTGCCTGGCAGGACAGGGGCGGGGAGACCCAGTACTTC. Protein sequence: CAWQDRGGETQYF.

The chain carries TRBV7-9 and TRBJ2-3, with TRBD1 as a possible D gene (5 bases). The CDR3 consists of 13 residues. CDR1 and CDR2 from the germline V gene are SEHNR and FQNEAQ (reference sequence). V was shortened by 6 bases and J by 2 bases, with 9 bases between the two germline ends. The CDR3 loop is CASRQGNTDTQYF. Written as DNA, the CDR3 is TGTGCCAGCAGGCAGGGAAACACAGATACGCAGTATTTT.

This rearrangement joins TRBV6-5 to TRBJ2-7; D is perhaps TRBD1 (6 bases). Trimming left V 5 bases short and J 4 bases short, with 15 bases between. The CDR3 is made up of 14 amino acids. Germline values: CDR1 MNHEY, CDR2 SVGAGI. The CDR3 sequence is CASSAGDRPYEQYF. Here the CDR3 DNA reads TGTGCCAGCAGTGCGGGCGACAGGCCGTACGAGCAGTACTTC.

This clone was found a few times. CDR3 protein: CASSFEGGNEQFF. CDR3 bases: TGTGCCAGCAGCTTTGAGGGAGGCAATGAGCAGTTCTTC. This chain connects TRBV11-3 to TRBJ2-1; D might be TRBD2 (6 bases). The CDR3 is made up of 13 amino acids. Germline CDR1 is SGHNT and CDR2 is YENEEA. V gave up 3 bases and J gave up 6 bases, with 9 bases separating them.

The rearrangement links TRBV4-3 to TRBJ1-1; 8 bases agree with TRBD1. Germline CDR1 reads LGHNA; CDR2 reads YSLEER. CDR3 length: 13 amino acids. The V gene end was trimmed by 4 bases and the J gene end by 8 bases; junction bases not matched to a gene: 6. CDR3 loop: CASSRLQGEEAFF. CDR3 coding DNA: TGCGCCAGCAGCCGTTTACAGGGGGAGGAAGCTTTCTTT.

The V gene is TRBV28, the J gene TRBJ2-7, with TRBD1 matching 11 bases. The germline gives CDR1 MDHEN, CDR2 SYDVKM. V lost 7 bases to trimming and J lost 2 bases; unmatched junction nucleotides: 4. The CDR3 covers 14 residues. The CDR3 DNA reads as TGTGCCAGCAATCCGGGACAGGGGGCCTACGAGCAGTACTTC. Protein sequence: CASNPGQGAYEQYF.

The chain combines TRBV10-3 with TRBJ2-3, with TRBD2 identical over 7 bases. The CDR3 sequence is 14 residues long. The ends lost 8 bases at V and 2 bases at J; junction bases unmatched: 7. Germline CDR1 ENHRY, CDR2 SYGVKD. The DNA of the CDR3 is TGTGCCATCCGGAGCGGGGACCACACAGATACGCAGTATTTT. Residues: CAIRSGDHTDTQYF.

This clone appeared a few times. The chain couples TRBV28 to TRBJ2-7; D is ambiguous. The CDR3 loop spans 14 amino acids. CDR1 MDHEN and CDR2 SYDVKM come from the germline V gene. The V gene lost 5 bases and the J gene lost 0 bases, with 11 bases spanning the gap. In DNA, the CDR3 is TGTGCCAGCAGTCTTCTCTTGATCTCCTACGAGCAGTACTTC. Protein product: CASSLLLISYEQYF.

The genes are TRBV15 and TRBJ1-5; 7 nucleotides align to TRBD1. The ends lost 0 bases at V and 5 bases at J; junction bases unmatched: 4. In germline, CDR1 is LNHNV, CDR2 YYDKDF (reference sequence). The length of the CDR3 is 15 residues. The chain's CDR3 is CATSRDDRVDQPQHF. In nucleotides, the CDR3 is TGTGCCACCAGCAGAGATGACAGGGTAGATCAGCCCCAGCATTTT.

The chain recombines TRBV15 with TRBJ2-6; D tentatively reads TRBD1 or TRBD2 (5 bases each). V shed 1 base and J shed 1 base, with 17 bases lying between them. The CDR3 runs to 19 residues. Germline V lookup: CDR1 LNHNV, CDR2 YYDKDF (reference sequence). This chain's CDR3 is CATSRGGTGSLSGANVLTF. In nucleotides, the CDR3 is TGTGCCACCAGCAGAGGGGGGACGGGCAGTCTATCTGGGGCCAACGTCCTGACTTTC.

With respect to this clone: The same CDR3 is also encoded by other DNA sequences in this sample. The chain couples TRBV11-1 to TRBJ2-7; 13 nucleotides agree with TRBD2. Germline V gene sequence: CDR1 SGHAT, CDR2 FQDESV (reference sequence). CDR3 length: 18 residues. After removal of 6 bases from V and 6 bases from J, the junction contained 17 bases not matched to a gene. CDR3 loop: CASSLTSTSGGPSGEQYF. The CDR3 region has the DNA TGTGCCAGCAGTCTCACATCGACTAGCGGGGGGCCCTCTGGCGAGCAGTACTTC.

The gene calls are TRBV11-1 and TRBJ1-3; D is unclear. The V gene lost 5 bases and the J gene lost 11 bases, with 19 bases spanning the gap. Germline CDR1 is SGHAT and CDR2 is FQDESV (reference sequence). The CDR3 length is 14 residues. CDR3 coding DNA: TGTGCCAGCAGCCCGGTGCCCGGAGGATTACCCATATATTTT. Protein: CASSPVPGGLPIYF.

This clone was seen only once. Compared with germline, one end of the junction differs, possibly owing to a read error. The chain links TRBV11-2 to TRBJ1-2; no reliable D call. CDR1 is SGHAT and CDR2 is FQNNGV in the germline V gene. The CDR3 is 16 amino acids. CDR3 bases: TGCGCCAGCAGCCAAGATCCCCCAGACTTGGACTATGGCTACACCTTC. Residues: CASSQDPPDLDYGYTF.